In this sample, the clone carrying this TCR beta chain turned up once. Its target is unknown. Looked up from germline, CDR1 is SQVTM and CDR2 is ANQGSEA. V was shortened by 7 bases and J by 8 bases, with 14 bases between the two germline ends. CDR3 size: 11 residues. Adults with ileal or ileocolonic Crohn's disease and an indication for resection were eligible. This sample stems from a study of T cell repertoires in ileal Crohn's disease. Study-level background: Surgery for a complication: stricturing in roughly 61%, penetrating in roughly 39%.

Study-wide points: Compared with non-smokers, active smokers at surgery showed more clonal expansions.

TCRdb's table, derived via immunoSEQ multiplex PCR, lists solely in-frame clones and lacks some. Of roughly 8,200 clones listed, over 75% are singletons. The chain links TRBV29-1 to TRBJ1-1; perhaps TRBD1 as D (6 bases). This TCR derives from an adult with Crohn's disease. The sequencing sample was made of ileal tissue. CDR3 nucleotide sequence: TGCAGCGCAAAGGGGGACGCGGAAGCTTTCTTT. Residues: CSAKGDAEAFF.